The text below deals with one TCR beta chain. Its antigen is not identified. Germline CDR1 and CDR2: MNHEY and SVGAGI. V was clipped by 6 bases and J by 4 bases, with 10 bases between them. The CDR3 extends over 13 amino acids. These data are taken from a study of graft-versus-host responses after intestinal transplantation. Study as a whole: Once they had received anti-thymocyte globulin induction, all recipients took tacrolimus and steroids for 2 to 4 years.

Findings of the study overall: Among recipient marrow samples, GvH clones were found; some appeared first in ileum or blood.

Method: immunoSEQ multiplex PCR; TCRdb's copy keeps in-frame clones and lacks some. Here the sample spans roughly 70,000 clones, about nine tenths being singletons. This sequence originates from a human patient who received an intestinal transplant, so some T cells may come from the graft donor. This chain links TRBV6-5 with TRBJ1-5; D ambiguous. Specimen: bone marrow, collected 734 days after intestinal transplantation. This chain's CDR3 is CASSRSENQPQHF. The CDR3 DNA reads as TGTGCCAGCAGCAGGTCGGAAAATCAGCCCCAGCATTTT.